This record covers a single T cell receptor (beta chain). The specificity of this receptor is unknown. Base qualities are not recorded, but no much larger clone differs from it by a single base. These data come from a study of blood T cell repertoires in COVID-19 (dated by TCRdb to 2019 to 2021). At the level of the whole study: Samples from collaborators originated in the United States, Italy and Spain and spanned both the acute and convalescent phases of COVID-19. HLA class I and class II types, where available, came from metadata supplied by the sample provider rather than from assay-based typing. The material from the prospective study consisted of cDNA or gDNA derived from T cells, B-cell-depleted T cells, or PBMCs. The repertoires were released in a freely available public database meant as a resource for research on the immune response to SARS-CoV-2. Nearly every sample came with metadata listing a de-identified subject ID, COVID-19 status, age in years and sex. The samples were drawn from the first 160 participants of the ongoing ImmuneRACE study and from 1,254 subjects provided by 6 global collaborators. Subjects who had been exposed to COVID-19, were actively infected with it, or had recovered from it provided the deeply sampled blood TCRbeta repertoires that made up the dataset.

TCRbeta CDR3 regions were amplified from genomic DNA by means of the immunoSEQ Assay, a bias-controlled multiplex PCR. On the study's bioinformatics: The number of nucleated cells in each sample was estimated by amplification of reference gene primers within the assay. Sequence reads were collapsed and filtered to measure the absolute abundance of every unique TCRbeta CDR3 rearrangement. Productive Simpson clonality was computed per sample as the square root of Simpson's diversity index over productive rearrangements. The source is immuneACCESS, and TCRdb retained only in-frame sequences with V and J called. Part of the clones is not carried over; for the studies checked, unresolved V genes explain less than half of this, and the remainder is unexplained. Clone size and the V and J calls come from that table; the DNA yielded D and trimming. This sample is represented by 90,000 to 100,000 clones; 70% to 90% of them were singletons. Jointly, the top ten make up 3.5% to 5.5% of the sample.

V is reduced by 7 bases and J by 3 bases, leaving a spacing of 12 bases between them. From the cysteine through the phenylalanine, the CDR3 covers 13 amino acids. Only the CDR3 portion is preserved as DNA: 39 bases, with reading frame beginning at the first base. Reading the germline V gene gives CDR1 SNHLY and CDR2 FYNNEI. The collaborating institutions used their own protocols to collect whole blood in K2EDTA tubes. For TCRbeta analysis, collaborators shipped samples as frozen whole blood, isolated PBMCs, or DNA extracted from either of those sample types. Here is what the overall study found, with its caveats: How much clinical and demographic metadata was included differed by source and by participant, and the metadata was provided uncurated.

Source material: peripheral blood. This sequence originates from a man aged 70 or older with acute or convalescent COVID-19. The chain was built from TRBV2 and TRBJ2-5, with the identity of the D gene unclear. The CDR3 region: CASKAPGKETQYF. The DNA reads TGTGCCAGCAAAGCCCCAGGAAAAGAGACCCAGTACTTC.